This T cell receptor beta chain originates from a study of blood T cell repertoires in COVID-19. Study-wide background: Whether acute or convalescent, the COVID-19 samples came from the United States, Italy and Spain. Sources were T cells, B-cell-depleted T cells, or PBMCs; the material itself was cDNA or gDNA.

The ends lost 2 bases at V and 5 bases at J; junction bases unmatched: 8. Germline V CDR1 and CDR2: SGHDT, YYEEEE. The CDR3 length is 15 residues. The protocol was immunoSEQ multiplex PCR, while the TCRdb copy is restricted to in-frame clones and leaves out a portion. The profile shows roughly 87,000 clones, approximately 79% of them singletons. The receptor comes from a woman older than 75 with acute or convalescent COVID-19. What was sequenced was peripheral blood. This rearrangement joins TRBV5-6 to TRBJ2-5; 8 bases line up with TRBD2. CDR3 in amino acids: CASSFYSGGSETQYF. The CDR3 bases are TGTGCCAGCAGCTTTTACAGCGGGGGTTCTGAGACCCAGTACTTC.